The T cell receptor beta chain described here comes from a study of radiation and T cells in renal cell carcinoma. Treatment described: treatment-naive control, cytoreductive nephrectomy. This renal cell carcinoma was of the clear cell type. Sequencing was performed with immunoSEQ multiplex PCR; in TCRdb, only in-frame clones are kept and a portion is missing. The sample lists approximately 21,000 clones; over 50% were seen once. This CDR3 comprises 16 residues. Germline CDR1 reads MNHEY; CDR2 reads SVGAGI. The junction had 10 bases not matched to a gene; V was cut back by 4 bases and J by 2 bases. The sample was tumor tissue, taken from a patient whose treatment was nephrectomy without radiotherapy. This clonotype was obtained from a human donor with renal cell carcinoma. This chain links TRBV6-5 with TRBJ2-7; 8 bases align to TRBD1. In nucleotides, the CDR3 is TGTGCCAGCAGTTTTCGGGCCACGACAGGGGCCTACGAGCAGTACTTC. Its protein is CASSFRATTGAYEQYF.